This T cell receptor (beta chain) stems from a study of tumor-infiltrating lymphocytes in primary liver carcinoma. Trimming pared 8 bases from V and 2 bases from J, leaving 21 bases between. The CDR3 length is 16 residues. The germline V gene has CDR1 MDHEN and CDR2 SYDVKM. Starting material for RNA and DNA co-extraction consisted of about 17-34 mg of unsorted bulk tissue. Priming with a constant-region primer yielded TCR beta cDNA from roughly 490 ng total RNA. Three-round nested multiplex PCR performed with slightly modified ARM-PCR produced the TCR beta libraries. Amplification in the first two PCR rounds was performed using TRBV1-TRBV30 forward primers and a C-beta reverse primer for roughly 9 cycles each. TCRdb itself ran the multiplex PCR reads through MiXCR, one entry per CDR3 protein. The sample contains approximately 45,000 distinct CDR3 sequences, about three quarters of which appear only once.

This receptor was taken from a man in his forties with primary liver carcinoma and hepatitis B virus infection. The chain uses TRBV28 and TRBJ1-2; tentatively, D is TRBD1 (6 bases). Sequenced sample: liver tumor tissue from sampling region 2. As for subset: tumor region T2, inferior pole. The CDR3 reads CASEELQGRGNYGYTF. CDR3 nucleotides: TGTGCCAGCGAGGAGCTTCAGGGGCGCGGGAACTATGGCTACACCTTC.